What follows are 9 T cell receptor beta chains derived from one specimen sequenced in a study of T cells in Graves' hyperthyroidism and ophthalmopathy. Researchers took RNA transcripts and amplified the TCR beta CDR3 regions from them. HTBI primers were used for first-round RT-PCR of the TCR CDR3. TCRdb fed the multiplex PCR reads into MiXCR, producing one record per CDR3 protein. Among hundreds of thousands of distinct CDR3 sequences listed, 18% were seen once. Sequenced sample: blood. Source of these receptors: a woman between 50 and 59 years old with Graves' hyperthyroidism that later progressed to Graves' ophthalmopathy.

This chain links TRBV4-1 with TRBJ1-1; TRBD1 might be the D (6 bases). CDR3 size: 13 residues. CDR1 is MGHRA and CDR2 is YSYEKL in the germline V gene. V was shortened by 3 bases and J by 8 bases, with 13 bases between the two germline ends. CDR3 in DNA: TGCGCCAGCAGCCACCGGGACACCCGCGAAGCTTTCTTT. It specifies CASSHRDTREAFF.

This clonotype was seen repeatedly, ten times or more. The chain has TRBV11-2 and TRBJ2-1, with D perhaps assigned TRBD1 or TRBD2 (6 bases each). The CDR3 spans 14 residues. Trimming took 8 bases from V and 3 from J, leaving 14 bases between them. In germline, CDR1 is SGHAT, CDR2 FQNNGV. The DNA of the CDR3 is TGTGCCAGCTATAGGAGGGGGGTCTACAATGAGCAGTTCTTC. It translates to CASYRRGVYNEQFF.

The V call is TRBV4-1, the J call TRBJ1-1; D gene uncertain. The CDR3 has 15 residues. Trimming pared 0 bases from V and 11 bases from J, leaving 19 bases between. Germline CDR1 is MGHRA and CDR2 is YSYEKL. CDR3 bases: TGCGCCAGCAGCCAAGATAAGGACGAACGTCGCCCTGCTTTCTTT. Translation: CASSQDKDERRPAFF.

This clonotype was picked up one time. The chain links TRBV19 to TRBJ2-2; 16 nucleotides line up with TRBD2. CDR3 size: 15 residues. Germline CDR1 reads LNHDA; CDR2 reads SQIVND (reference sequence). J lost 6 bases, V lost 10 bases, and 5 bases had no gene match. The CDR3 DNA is TGTGCCATCAAGGGACTAGCGGGGGGGCCCGGGGAGCTGTTTTTT. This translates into CAIKGLAGGPGELFF.

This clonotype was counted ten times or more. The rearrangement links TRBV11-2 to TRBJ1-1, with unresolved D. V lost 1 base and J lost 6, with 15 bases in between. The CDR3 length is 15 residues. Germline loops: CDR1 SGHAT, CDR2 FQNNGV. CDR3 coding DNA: TGTGCCAGCAGCTTAGCGTCGAGTTTAACTTCTGAAGCTTTCTTT. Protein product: CASSLASSLTSEAFF.

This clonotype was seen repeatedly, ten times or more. CDR3 residues: CSARDASLGSLDEQYF. CDR3 DNA: TGCAGTGCTAGAGACGCCAGCCTTGGTTCGTTGGACGAGCAGTACTTC. This sequence joins TRBV20-1 and TRBJ2-7; D is ambiguous. Germline V lookup: CDR1 DFQATT, CDR2 SNEGSKA (reference sequence). V lost 0 bases, J lost 5 bases, and 20 bases lay in between. The CDR3 consists of 16 residues.

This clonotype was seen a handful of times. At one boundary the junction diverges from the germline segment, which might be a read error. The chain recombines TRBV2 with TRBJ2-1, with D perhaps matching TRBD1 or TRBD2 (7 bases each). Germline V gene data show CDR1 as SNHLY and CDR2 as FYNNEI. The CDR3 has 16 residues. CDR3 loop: CASRDSGTEVYSEQFF. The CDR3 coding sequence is TGTGCCAGCAGAGACAGCGGGACAGAGGTCTACAGTGAGCAGTTCTTC.

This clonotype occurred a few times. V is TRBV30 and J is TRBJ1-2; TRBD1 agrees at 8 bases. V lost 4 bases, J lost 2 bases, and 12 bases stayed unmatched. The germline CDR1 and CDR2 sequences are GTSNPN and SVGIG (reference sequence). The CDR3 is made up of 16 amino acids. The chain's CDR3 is CAWNGGQAFYNYGYTF. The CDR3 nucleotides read TGTGCCTGGAATGGGGGACAGGCGTTTTACAACTATGGCTACACCTTC.

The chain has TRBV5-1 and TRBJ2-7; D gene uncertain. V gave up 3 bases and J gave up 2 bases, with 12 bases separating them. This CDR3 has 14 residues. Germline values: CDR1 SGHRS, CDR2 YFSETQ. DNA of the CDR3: TGCGCCAGCAGCTCAGTCAGTGACACCTACGAGCAGTACTTC. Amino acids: CASSSVSDTYEQYF.